Presented here are 8 T cell receptor beta chains from one specimen sequenced in a study of liver allograft versus peripheral blood T cells (dated by TCRdb to about 2020). Regarding the study in general: The study compared T cell receptor repertoires found within transplanted livers against repertoires in the peripheral blood of liver transplant recipients.

Sequencing was carried out with an Illumina MiSeq. The public reads were reanalyzed by TCRdb: fastp trimming at Q25, MiXCR alignment, in-frame beta chains only. Each record represents a unique CDR3 protein, reported with the most common genes and DNA among its rows. The table for this sample lists 6,500 to 10,000 distinct CDR3 sequences; about a sixth of them were counted only once. The ten largest make up 4% to 5.5% of the sample. The receptors originated from a human patient who had a liver transplant. In patients who had a transplant, some T cells may come from the graft donor.

In its sample, this clonotype ranks as medium-sized. The chain has TRBV7-9 and TRBJ1-2; no clear D. CDR1 is SEHNR and CDR2 is FQNEAQ in the germline V gene (reference sequence). Trimming left V 5 bases short and J 5 bases short, with 21 bases between. There are 16 residues in the CDR3. In DNA form, the CDR3 reads TGTGCCAGCAGCGAAGACCGGCTGCAATCTCCTTATGGCTACACCTTC. Protein product: CASSEDRLQSPYGYTF.

This clonotype was seen repeatedly, ten times or more. This chain joins TRBV20-1 and TRBJ1-2; no definite D call. CDR3 length: 11 amino acids. Germline V gene lookup returns CDR1 DFQATT and CDR2 SNEGSKA (reference sequence). With 5 bases removed from V and 0 bases from J, the gap between germline ends came to 4 bases. The CDR3 region is CSAYTNYGYTF. CDR3 sequence (DNA): TGCAGTGCTTATACTAACTATGGCTACACCTTC.

In this sample, this clonotype is medium-sized. The chain recombines TRBV6-1 with TRBJ2-1, with D possibly matching TRBD2 (5 bases). Germline V CDR1 and CDR2: MNHNS, SASEGT. Trimming stripped 0 bases from V and 6 bases from J, with 9 bases between. This CDR3 has 14 amino acids. The CDR3 protein is CASSEALAVNEQFF. The DNA for the CDR3 is TGTGCCAGCAGTGAAGCTCTAGCCGTCAATGAGCAGTTCTTC.

This clonotype is deemed medium-sized. This chain connects TRBV6-6 to TRBJ1-5; D perhaps matches TRBD1 (6 bases). V dropped 6 bases and J dropped 0 bases, with 15 bases sitting between them. The CDR3 sequence is 16 residues long. Germline CDR1 and CDR2: MNHNY and SVGAGI (reference sequence). This CDR3 is CASRTGTTYSNQPQHF. In DNA, the CDR3 is TGTGCCAGCAGGACCGGGACAACTTATAGCAATCAGCCCCAGCATTTT.

In this sample, this clonotype is medium-sized. V and J are TRBV27 and TRBJ2-5; 9 bases map to TRBD1. This CDR3 contains 15 residues. V lost 1 base, J lost 2 bases, and 2 bases stayed unmatched. The germline CDR1 and CDR2 sequences are MNHEY and SMNVEV (reference sequence). In DNA form, the CDR3 reads TGTGCCAGCAGTTTATGGGGACAGGGTCAAGAGACCCAGTACTTC. Translated: CASSLWGQGQETQYF.

This clonotype is categorized as medium-sized. V gene TRBV29-1 combines with J gene TRBJ2-1; the match to TRBD1 covers 7 bases. The CDR3 consists of 15 residues. Germline lookup yields CDR1 SQVTM and CDR2 ANQGSEA. J gave up 1 base and V 7 bases, and 10 bases lay outside the gene matches. CDR3 amino acids: CSGKQGMSSYNEQFF. The CDR3 DNA reads as TGCAGCGGTAAACAGGGGATGAGTTCCTACAATGAGCAGTTCTTC.

This clonotype qualifies as medium-sized (0.01 to 0.1%). The genes are TRBV15 and TRBJ2-1, with 10 bases fitting TRBD1. This CDR3 has 13 residues. V trimming: 8 bases; J trimming: 6 bases; junction bases outside the gene matches: 4. Looked up from germline, CDR1 is LNHNV and CDR2 is YYDKDF (reference sequence). In nucleotides, the CDR3 is TGTGCCACCCGGACAGGGGGACTCAATGAGCAGTTCTTC. Amino acid sequence: CATRTGGLNEQFF.

As to this clonotype: A much larger clone sits a single nucleotide away, making a read error possible. This chain uses TRBV12-3 or TRBV12-4 with TRBJ2-7; maybe TRBD1 (7 bases). V lost 3 bases and J 7 bases, leaving 19 bases between the germline ends. This CDR3 has 15 amino acids. The CDR3 loop reads CASSFGQGGYNEQYF. The CDR3, as DNA: TGTGCCAGCAGTTTTGGGCAGGGGGGCTACAATGAGCAGTACTTC.